The source of this TCR beta chain is a study of monozygotic twins with inflammatory bowel disease. The UMIs contained a 6-nucleotide sample barcode. They were added by template switching during cDNA synthesis. TCRdb re-called the 5' RACE reads; one entry per CDR3 protein, DNA not given. In all, the sample yields about 300,000 distinct CDR3 sequences. Germline V gene sequence: CDR1 MNHNY, CDR2 SVGAGI (reference sequence). This CDR3 comprises 12 residues. The TCR comes from a human donor with ulcerative colitis or Crohn's disease, or a healthy co-twin of an affected twin (not recorded which). The chain uses TRBV6-6 and TRBJ2-5; checking the TCRdb D call of TRBD1 is not possible without DNA. The sample was blood. This CDR3 reads CASTHSGETQYF.